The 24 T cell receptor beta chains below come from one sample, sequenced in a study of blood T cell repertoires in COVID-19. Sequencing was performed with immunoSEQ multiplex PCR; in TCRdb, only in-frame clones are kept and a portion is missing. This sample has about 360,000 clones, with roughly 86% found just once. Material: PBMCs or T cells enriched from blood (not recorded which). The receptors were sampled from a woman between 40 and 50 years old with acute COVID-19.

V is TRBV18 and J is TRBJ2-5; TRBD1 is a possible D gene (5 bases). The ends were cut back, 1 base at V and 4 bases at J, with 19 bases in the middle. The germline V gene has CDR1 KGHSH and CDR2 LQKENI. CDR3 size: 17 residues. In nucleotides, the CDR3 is TGTGCCAGCTCACCACTCGTTATCAGAAAAAGGGGAGAGACCCAGTACTTC. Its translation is CASSPLVIRKRGETQYF.

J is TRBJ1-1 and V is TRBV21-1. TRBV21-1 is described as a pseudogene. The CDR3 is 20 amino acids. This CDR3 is CASSKEALPFTGREDTEAFF. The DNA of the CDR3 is TGTGCCAGCAGCAAAGAAGCTCTCCCGTTCACAGGGAGGGAGGACACTGAAGCTTTCTTT.

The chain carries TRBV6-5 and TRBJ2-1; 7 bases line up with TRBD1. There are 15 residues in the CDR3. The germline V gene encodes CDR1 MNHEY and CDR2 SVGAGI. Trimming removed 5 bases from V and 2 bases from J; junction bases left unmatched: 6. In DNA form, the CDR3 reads TGTGCCAGCAGTAAACACCAGGGGGCCTACAATGAGCAGTTCTTC. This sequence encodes CASSKHQGAYNEQFF.

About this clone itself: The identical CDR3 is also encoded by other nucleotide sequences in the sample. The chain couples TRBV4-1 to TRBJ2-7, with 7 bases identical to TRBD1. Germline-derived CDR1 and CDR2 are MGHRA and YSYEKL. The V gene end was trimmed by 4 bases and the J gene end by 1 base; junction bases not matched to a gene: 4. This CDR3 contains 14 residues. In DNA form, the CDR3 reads TGCGCCAGCAGCCCCCGGACAGGTTCCTACGAGCAGTACTTC. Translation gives CASSPRTGSYEQYF.

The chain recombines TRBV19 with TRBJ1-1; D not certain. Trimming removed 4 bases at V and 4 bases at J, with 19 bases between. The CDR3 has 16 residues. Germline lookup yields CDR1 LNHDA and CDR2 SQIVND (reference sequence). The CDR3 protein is CASSNLPGGGPTEAFF. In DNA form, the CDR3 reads TGTGCCAGTAGTAATCTGCCGGGTGGAGGGCCCACTGAAGCTTTCTTT. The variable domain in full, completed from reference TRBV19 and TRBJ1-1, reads DGGITQSPKYLFRKEGQNVTLSCEQNLNHDAMYWYRQDPGQGLRLIYYSQIVNDFQKGDIAEGYSVSREKKESFPLTVTSAQKNPTAFYLCASSNLPGGGPTEAFFGQGTRLTVV.

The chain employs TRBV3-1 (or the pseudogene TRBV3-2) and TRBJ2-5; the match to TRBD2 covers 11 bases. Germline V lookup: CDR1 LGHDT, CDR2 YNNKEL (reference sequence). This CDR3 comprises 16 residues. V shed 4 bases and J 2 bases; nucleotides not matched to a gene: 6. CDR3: CASSPGVAGGQETQYF. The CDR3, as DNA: TGTGCCAGCAGCCCCGGGGTAGCGGGGGGGCAAGAGACCCAGTACTTC.

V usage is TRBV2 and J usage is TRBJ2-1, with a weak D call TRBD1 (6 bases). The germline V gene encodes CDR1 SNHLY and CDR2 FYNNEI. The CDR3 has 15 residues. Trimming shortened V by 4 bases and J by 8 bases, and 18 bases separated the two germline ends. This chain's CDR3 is CASSADRGGFYEQFF. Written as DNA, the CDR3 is TGTGCCAGCAGTGCGGACAGAGGGGGATTCTATGAGCAGTTCTTC.

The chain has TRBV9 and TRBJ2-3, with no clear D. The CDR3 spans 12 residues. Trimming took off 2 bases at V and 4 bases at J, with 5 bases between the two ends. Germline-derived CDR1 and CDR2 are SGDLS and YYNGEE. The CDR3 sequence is CASSVPSDTQYF. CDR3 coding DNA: TGTGCCAGCAGCGTTCCGTCAGATACGCAGTATTTT.

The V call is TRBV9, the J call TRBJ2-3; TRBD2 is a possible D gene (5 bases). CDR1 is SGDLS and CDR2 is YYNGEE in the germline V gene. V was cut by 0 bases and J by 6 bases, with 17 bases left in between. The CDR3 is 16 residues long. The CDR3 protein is CASSVAEATSSDTQYF. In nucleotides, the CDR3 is TGTGCCAGCAGCGTAGCTGAGGCTACTAGTAGTGATACGCAGTATTTT. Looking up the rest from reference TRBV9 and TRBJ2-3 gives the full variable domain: DSGVTQTPKHLITATGQRVTLRCSPRSGDLSVYWYQQSLDQGLQFLIQYYNGEERAKGNILERFSAQQFPDLHSELNLSSLELGDSALYFCASSVAEATSSDTQYFGPGTRLTVL.

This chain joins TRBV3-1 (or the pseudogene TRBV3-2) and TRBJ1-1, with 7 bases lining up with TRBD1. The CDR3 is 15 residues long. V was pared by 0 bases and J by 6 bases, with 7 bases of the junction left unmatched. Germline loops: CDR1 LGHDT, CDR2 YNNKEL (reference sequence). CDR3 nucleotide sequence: TGTGCCAGCAGCCAAGATCGGCCAGGGGGGTCTGAAGCTTTCTTT. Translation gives CASSQDRPGGSEAFF.

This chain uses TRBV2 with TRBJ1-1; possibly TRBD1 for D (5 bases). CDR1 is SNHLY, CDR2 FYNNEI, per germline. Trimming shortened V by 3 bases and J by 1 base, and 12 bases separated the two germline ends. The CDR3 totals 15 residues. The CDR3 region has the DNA TGTGCCAGCAGTGACCAGGGCTTTCAGAACACTGAAGCTTTCTTT. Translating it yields CASSDQGFQNTEAFF.

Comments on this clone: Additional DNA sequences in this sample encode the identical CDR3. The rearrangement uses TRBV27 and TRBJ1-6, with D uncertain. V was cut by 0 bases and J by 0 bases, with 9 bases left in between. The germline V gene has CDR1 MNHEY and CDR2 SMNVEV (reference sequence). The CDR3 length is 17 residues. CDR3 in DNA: TGTGCCAGCAGTTTATCGAGAGGGTACTCCTATAATTCACCCCTCCACTTT. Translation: CASSLSRGYSYNSPLHF.

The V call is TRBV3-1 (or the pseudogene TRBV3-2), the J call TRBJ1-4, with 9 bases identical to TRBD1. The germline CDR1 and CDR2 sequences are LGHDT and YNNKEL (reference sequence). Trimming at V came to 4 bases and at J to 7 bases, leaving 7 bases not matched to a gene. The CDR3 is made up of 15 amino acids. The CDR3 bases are TGTGCCAGCAGCCCACAGGGGGCCTGGAGTGAAAAACTGTTTTTT. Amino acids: CASSPQGAWSEKLFF.

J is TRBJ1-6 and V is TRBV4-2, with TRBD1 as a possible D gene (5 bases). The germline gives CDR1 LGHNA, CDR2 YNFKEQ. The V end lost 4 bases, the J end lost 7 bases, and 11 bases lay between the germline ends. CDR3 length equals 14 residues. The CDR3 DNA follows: TGTGCCAGCAGCCGAGACAGTTTGAATTCACCCCTCCACTTT. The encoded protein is CASSRDSLNSPLHF.

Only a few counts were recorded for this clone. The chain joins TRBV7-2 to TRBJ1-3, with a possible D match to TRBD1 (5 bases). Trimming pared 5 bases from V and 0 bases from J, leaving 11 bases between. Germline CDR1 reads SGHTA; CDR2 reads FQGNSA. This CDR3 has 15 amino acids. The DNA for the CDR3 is TGTGCCAGCAGCCTACAGGCTATCTCTGGAAACACCATATATTTT. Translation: CASSLQAISGNTIYF.

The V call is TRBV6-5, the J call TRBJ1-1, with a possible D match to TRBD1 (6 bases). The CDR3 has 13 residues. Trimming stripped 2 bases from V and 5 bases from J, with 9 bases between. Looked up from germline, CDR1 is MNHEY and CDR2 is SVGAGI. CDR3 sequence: CASSYHRDTEAFF. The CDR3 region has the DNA TGTGCCAGCAGTTACCACAGGGATACTGAAGCTTTCTTT.

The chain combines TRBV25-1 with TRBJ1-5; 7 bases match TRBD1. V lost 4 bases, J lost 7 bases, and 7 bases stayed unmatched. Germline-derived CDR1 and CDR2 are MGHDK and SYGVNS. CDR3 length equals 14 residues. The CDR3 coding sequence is TGTGCCAGCAGTGGTACAGGGGAACGCCAGCCCCAGCATTTT. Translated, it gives CASSGTGERQPQHF.

CDR3 in amino acids: CASSLFFVGRSSHEQFF. CDR3 nucleotides: TGTGCCAGCAGTTTATTCTTTGTTGGTCGCAGTTCGCATGAGCAGTTCTTC. The chain uses TRBV27 and TRBJ2-1; D gene uncertain. From germline, CDR1 is MNHEY and CDR2 SMNVEV (reference sequence). Deletions cut 1 base from V and 8 bases from J, with 21 bases between. The CDR3 extends over 17 amino acids.

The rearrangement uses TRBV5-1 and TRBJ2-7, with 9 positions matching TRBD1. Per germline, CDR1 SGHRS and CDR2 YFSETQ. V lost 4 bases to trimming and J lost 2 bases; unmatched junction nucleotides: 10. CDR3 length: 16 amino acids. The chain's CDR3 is CASSPSGQGLPYEQYF. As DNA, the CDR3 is TGCGCCAGCAGCCCCTCCGGACAGGGGTTACCCTACGAGCAGTACTTC.

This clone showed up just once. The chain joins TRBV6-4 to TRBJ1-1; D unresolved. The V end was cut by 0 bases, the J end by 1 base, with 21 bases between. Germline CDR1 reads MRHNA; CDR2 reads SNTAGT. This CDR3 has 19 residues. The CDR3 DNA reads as TGTGCCAGCAGTGACTCGCTCCCGGAGTATGGGTTTGGGAACACTGAAGCTTTCTTT. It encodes CASSDSLPEYGFGNTEAFF.

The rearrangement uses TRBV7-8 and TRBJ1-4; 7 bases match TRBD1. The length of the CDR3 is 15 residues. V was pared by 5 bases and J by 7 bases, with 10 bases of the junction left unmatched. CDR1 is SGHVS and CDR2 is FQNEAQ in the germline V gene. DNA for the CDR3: TGTGCCAGCAGCCTAACAAGGGGGCCAGGTGAAAAACTGTTTTTT. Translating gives CASSLTRGPGEKLFF.

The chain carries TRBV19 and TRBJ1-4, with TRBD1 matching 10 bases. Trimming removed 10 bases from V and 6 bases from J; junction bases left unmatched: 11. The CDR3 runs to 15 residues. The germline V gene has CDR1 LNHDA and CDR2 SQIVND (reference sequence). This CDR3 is CATRDRGWGDEKLFF. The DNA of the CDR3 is TGTGCCACTCGGGACAGGGGTTGGGGGGATGAAAAACTGTTTTTT.

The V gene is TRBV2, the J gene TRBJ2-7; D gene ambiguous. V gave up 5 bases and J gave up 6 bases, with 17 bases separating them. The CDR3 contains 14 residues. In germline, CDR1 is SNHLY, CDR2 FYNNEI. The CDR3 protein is CASSLLPDIPEQYF. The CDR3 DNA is TGTGCCAGCAGTTTACTCCCCGACATTCCCGAGCAGTACTTC.

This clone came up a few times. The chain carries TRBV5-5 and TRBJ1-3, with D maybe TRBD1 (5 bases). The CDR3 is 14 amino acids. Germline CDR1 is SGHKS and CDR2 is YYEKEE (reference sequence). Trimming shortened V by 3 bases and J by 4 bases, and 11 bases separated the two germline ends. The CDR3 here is CASSSRADGNTIYF. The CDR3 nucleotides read TGTGCCAGCAGCTCCAGGGCGGACGGAAACACCATATATTTT.